The subject of this entry is one T cell receptor (beta chain). V dropped 5 bases and J dropped 3 bases, with 8 bases sitting between them. CDR3 length: 12 residues. Germline V lookup: CDR1 SGHRS, CDR2 YFSETQ. This entry is derived from a study of cytomegalovirus exposure and HLA in healthy donors. In the PCR, 60 Vbeta and 13 Jbeta primers were used. Profiled with immunoSEQ multiplex PCR; TCRdb holds only in-frame clones, not every one. The sample shows some 83,000 clones, less than 85% of them seen only once. The chain joins TRBV5-1 to TRBJ1-1; D not certain. The sequenced sample was PBMCs. The clonotype originates from a man aged 55-75 years in good health and CMV-seronegative. The CDR3 nucleotides are TGCGCCAGCAGGGCAGATCACACTGAAGCTTTCTTT. Residues: CASRADHTEAFF.